The 20 T cell receptor beta chains below all came from one sample that was sequenced in a study of cytomegalovirus exposure and HLA in healthy donors. The study ran its PCR with 60 Vbeta and 13 Jbeta primers. Sequencing used immunoSEQ multiplex PCR; TCRdb keeps in-frame clones, though not all of them. The data show around 87,000 clones, with 65% to 80% seen just once and 3% to 3.5% held by the top ten. Input material: PBMCs. The receptors come from a man aged 35 to 55 in good health and CMV-seronegative.

The chain carries TRBV7-3 and TRBJ1-3, with a possible D match to TRBD1 (5 bases). This CDR3 contains 17 residues. The germline V gene encodes CDR1 SGHTA and CDR2 FQGTGA. Trimming stripped 1 base from V and 4 bases from J, with 17 bases between. In DNA, the CDR3 is TGTGCCAGCAGCTTAAGTGGGACGGGGGACTCCGGAAACACCATATATTTT. It yields the protein CASSLSGTGDSGNTIYF.

CDR3 sequence reads: CASSVTGSGGEQYF. CDR3 coding DNA: TGTGCCAGCAGTGTTACAGGGTCGGGGGGCGAGCAGTACTTC. The chain employs TRBV25-1 and TRBJ2-7; possibly TRBD2 for D (7 bases). The germline V gene encodes CDR1 MGHDK and CDR2 SYGVNS. V lost 4 bases, J lost 6 bases, and 16 bases lay in between. The CDR3 is 14 residues long.

This clone has only a few counts. The V call is TRBV28, the J call TRBJ1-6; 8 bases line up with TRBD1. Germline V gives CDR1 MDHEN, CDR2 SYDVKM. CDR3 length: 14 residues. With 3 bases clipped from V and 9 bases from J, the junction kept 4 bases outside the gene matches. The CDR3 loop reads CASSFQGASSPLHF. CDR3 sequence (DNA): TGTGCCAGCAGTTTCCAGGGGGCTAGTTCACCCCTCCACTTT.

The J gene is TRBJ1-2, the V gene TRBV9, with 7 bases aligning to TRBD1. Germline lookup yields CDR1 SGDLS and CDR2 YYNGEE. Losses at the gene ends were 3 bases for V and 7 bases for J; bases not matched to a gene: 18. CDR3 length equals 17 residues. CDR3 bases: TGTGCCAGCAGCGCCCTCCTCTCCGGGACAGCGTCTGGTGGCTACACCTTC. Protein sequence: CASSALLSGTASGGYTF. Complete variable domain (other parts from reference TRBV9 and TRBJ1-2): DSGVTQTPKHLITATGQRVTLRCSPRSGDLSVYWYQQSLDQGLQFLIQYYNGEERAKGNILERFSAQQFPDLHSELNLSSLELGDSALYFCASSALLSGTASGGYTFGSGTRLTVV.

The chain couples TRBV7-9 to TRBJ1-2; 10 nucleotides agree with TRBD1. V shed 5 bases and J 2 bases; nucleotides not matched to a gene: 5. The CDR3 contains 15 residues. Germline V gene sequence: CDR1 SEHNR, CDR2 FQNEAQ (reference sequence). CDR3 amino acids: CASSGGTGANYGYTF. The CDR3 DNA reads TGTGCCAGCAGCGGGGGGACAGGGGCCAACTATGGCTACACCTTC.

The chain carries TRBV25-1 and TRBJ2-5; the match to TRBD2 covers 8 bases. Germline values: CDR1 MGHDK, CDR2 SYGVNS. V was clipped by 4 bases and J by 5 bases; unmatched bases: 3. The CDR3 sequence is 13 residues long. This CDR3 reads CASSATSGETQYF. The DNA for the CDR3 is TGTGCCAGCAGTGCTACTAGCGGCGAGACCCAGTACTTC. Combining the CDR3 with reference TRBV25-1 and TRBJ2-5 gives the whole variable domain EADIYQTPRYLVIGTGKKITLECSQTMGHDKMYWYQQDPGMELHLIHYSYGVNSTEKGDLSSESTVSRIRTEHFPLTLESARPSHTSQYLCASSATSGETQYFGPGTRLLVL.

The J gene is TRBJ1-2, the V gene TRBV27; D gene unclear. V dropped 3 bases and J dropped 9 bases, with 17 bases sitting between them. Germline V gene lookup returns CDR1 MNHEY and CDR2 SMNVEV (reference sequence). The CDR3 sequence is 14 residues long. CDR3 protein: CASSLSADSWSYTF. The CDR3 DNA reads as TGTGCCAGCAGTTTGAGTGCAGACTCATGGAGCTACACCTTC.

This clone was seen only a few times. This rearrangement joins TRBV5-1 to TRBJ2-2; 10 positions match TRBD1. V shed 4 bases, J shed 4 bases, and the junction held 4 bases outside the gene matches. The germline gives CDR1 SGHRS, CDR2 YFSETQ. The CDR3 is 15 residues long. This chain's CDR3 is CASSPRQGATGELFF. As DNA, the CDR3 is TGCGCCAGCAGCCCCCGACAGGGGGCCACCGGGGAGCTGTTTTTT.

V is TRBV19 and J is TRBJ2-1; 8 nucleotides line up with TRBD2. The V segment lost 3 bases and the J segment 0 bases; nucleotides outside the gene matches: 1. This CDR3 comprises 15 residues. CDR1 LNHDA and CDR2 SQIVND come from the germline V gene (reference sequence). CDR3 in amino acids: CASSIGTSSYNEQFF. CDR3 nucleotide sequence: TGTGCCAGTAGTATTGGGACTAGCTCCTACAATGAGCAGTTCTTC. The full variable domain, in which reference TRBV19 and TRBJ2-1 provide the parts outside the CDR3, is DGGITQSPKYLFRKEGQNVTLSCEQNLNHDAMYWYRQDPGQGLRLIYYSQIVNDFQKGDIAEGYSVSREKKESFPLTVTSAQKNPTAFYLCASSIGTSSYNEQFFGPGTRLTVL.

This clone has only one observation. This chain joins TRBV25-1 and TRBJ2-5; 15 nucleotides align to TRBD2. CDR1 MGHDK and CDR2 SYGVNS come from the germline V gene. J was trimmed by 5 bases and V by 1 base; bases with no gene match: 2. This CDR3 comprises 16 residues. This CDR3 is CASSESGTSGGETQYF. CDR3 sequence (DNA): TGTGCCAGCAGTGAATCCGGGACTAGCGGGGGGGAGACCCAGTACTTC.

The V and J genes are TRBV11-2 and TRBJ2-5; TRBD1 matches at 9 bases. V trimming: 0 bases; J trimming: 0 bases; junction bases outside the gene matches: 5. In germline, CDR1 is SGHAT, CDR2 FQNNGV. This CDR3 contains 17 residues. DNA of the CDR3: TGTGCCAGCAGCTTAGATGGACGGACAGGGGACCAAGAGACCCAGTACTTC. Its translation is CASSLDGRTGDQETQYF. The full variable domain, its missing parts supplied by reference TRBV11-2 and TRBJ2-5, is EAGVAQSPRYKIIEKRQSVAFWCNPISGHATLYWYQQILGQGPKLLIQFQNNGVVDDSQLPKDRFSAERLKGVDSTLKIQPAKLEDSAVYLCASSLDGRTGDQETQYFGPGTRLLVL.

The chain links TRBV7-3 to TRBJ2-2; D may be TRBD1 (6 bases). The V end lost 5 bases, the J end lost 0 bases, and 10 bases lay between the germline ends. The CDR3 has 15 residues. Looked up from germline, CDR1 is SGHTA and CDR2 is FQGTGA. The CDR3 spells CASSLGASNTGELFF. CDR3 sequence (DNA): TGTGCCAGCAGCCTGGGGGCTTCGAACACCGGGGAGCTGTTTTTT.

This clone has only one observation. The rearrangement links TRBV30 to TRBJ1-2; no definite D call. The CDR3 consists of 12 residues. Trimming pared 3 bases from V and 8 bases from J, leaving 13 bases between. Germline V CDR1 and CDR2: GTSNPN, SVGIG (reference sequence). In DNA, the CDR3 is TGTGCCTGGAGCCGGGTAATCTACGGCTACACCTTC. It is translated as CAWSRVIYGYTF.

V gene TRBV23-1 combines with J gene TRBJ2-1; weak D call: TRBD1 (8 bases). TRBV23-1 is labeled an ORF, and its function is uncertain. The V end lost 4 bases, the J end lost 2 bases, and 15 bases lay between the germline ends. CDR3 length: 16 amino acids. The CDR3 spells CASSPAGQAPYNEQFF. The CDR3, as DNA: TGCGCCAGCAGTCCAGCGGGACAGGCACCCTACAATGAGCAGTTCTTC.

The DNA of the CDR3 is TGTGCCAGCAGCTTGAGGGGTGGCTATGGCTACACCTTC. It yields the protein CASSLRGGYGYTF. The chain carries TRBV5-8 and TRBJ1-2; maybe TRBD1 (5 bases). The CDR3 extends over 13 amino acids. Germline V gives CDR1 SGHTS, CDR2 YDEGEE. The V end lost 1 base, the J end lost 4 bases, and 8 bases lay between the germline ends.

Of note for this clone: Within the sample, other DNA sequences also encode this same CDR3. This sequence joins TRBV18 and TRBJ1-5; 7 bases line up with TRBD1. This CDR3 has 14 residues. J lost 1 base, V lost 5 bases, and 2 bases had no gene match. In germline, CDR1 is KGHSH, CDR2 LQKENI. The CDR3 DNA reads as TGTGCCAGCTCAGCGACAGGGAGCAATCAGCCCCAGCATTTT. Amino acid sequence: CASSATGSNQPQHF.

This clone was observed once. This chain links TRBV19 with TRBJ1-1; D remains unclear. Germline CDR1 reads LNHDA; CDR2 reads SQIVND (reference sequence). The CDR3 is 14 residues long. The V and J ends lost 5 bases and 5 bases respectively, with 15 bases between them. The CDR3 region has the DNA TGTGCCAGTAGTCCCCAGGTGGCGGGTACTGAAGCTTTCTTT. It encodes CASSPQVAGTEAFF.

The chain recombines TRBV7-9 with TRBJ2-7, with D tentatively TRBD1 (6 bases). V dropped 2 bases and J dropped 5 bases, with 10 bases sitting between them. Germline V gene lookup returns CDR1 SEHNR and CDR2 FQNEAQ (reference sequence). The CDR3 runs to 13 residues. CDR3 in amino acids: CASSLPNRDEQYF. The DNA of the CDR3 is TGTGCCAGCAGCTTACCTAACAGGGACGAGCAGTACTTC.

Details on this clone: The same CDR3 is also encoded by other DNA sequences in this sample. J is TRBJ2-5 and V is TRBV11-2; the D gene is possibly TRBD2 (5 bases). The CDR3 runs 13 residues. The germline V gene has CDR1 SGHAT and CDR2 FQNNGV. V was shortened by 5 bases and J by 5 bases, with 12 bases between the two germline ends. In nucleotides, the CDR3 is TGTGCCAGCAGCCCGGGGTTCGTTGAGACCCAGTACTTC. Protein: CASSPGFVETQYF.

This clone has a single count. The chain carries TRBV7-2 and TRBJ1-1, with 9 bases that match TRBD1. The ends lost 5 bases at V and 1 base at J; junction bases unmatched: 5. The CDR3 totals 15 residues. Germline CDR1 and CDR2: SGHTA and FQGNSA. This CDR3 reads CASSPRGQGNTEAFF. The CDR3 region has the DNA TGTGCCAGCAGCCCTAGGGGACAGGGGAACACTGAAGCTTTCTTT. The full variable domain, in which reference TRBV7-2 and TRBJ1-1 provide the parts outside the CDR3, is GAGVSQSPSNKVTEKGKDVELRCDPISGHTALYWYRQSLGQGLEFLIYFQGNSAPDKSGLPSDRFSAERTGGSVSTLTIQRTQQEDSAVYLCASSPRGQGNTEAFFGQGTRLTVV.